These T cell receptor beta chains were read from a single sample in a study of shared clonotypes between healthy human individuals. The assay was immunoSEQ multiplex PCR, and TCRdb's table has in-frame clones only and misses some. The sample lists about 680,000 clones, about 74% occurring once. The sequencing input was memory CD4+ T cells sorted from blood. The receptors were sampled from a woman aged 25 to 39 in good health. The CDR3 runs from the conserved cysteine through the conserved F or W. Each record gives: V gene, D gene, J gene, CDR3 protein. A D gene is named only where the DNA matches it firmly.

TRBV11-2,NA,TRBJ1-2,CASSLDLFANYGYTF
TRBV5-1,NA,TRBJ1-1,CASSLEGSGYTEAFF
TRBV28,TRBD1,TRBJ1-1,CASSSGGQGRWITEAFF
TRBV7-9,NA,TRBJ2-2,CATSGANTGELFF
TRBV29-1,NA,TRBJ2-1,CSVVRAGQFF
TRBV19,TRBD2,TRBJ2-7,CASQSSGSSYEQYF
TRBV28,NA,TRBJ1-5,CASSESNQPQHF
TRBV7-9,NA,TRBJ2-7,CASSLEYDVAYEQYF
TRBV5-1,NA,TRBJ2-6,CASSSRDIYSSSGANVLTF
TRBV6-5,TRBD1,TRBJ2-7,CASSYSTGGYEQYF
TRBV19,NA,TRBJ2-5,CASSIRGSGETQYF
TRBV27,TRBD2,TRBJ2-3,CASRLAGVRTDTQYF
TRBV28,NA,TRBJ2-1,CASSAKVGFSYNEQFF
TRBV7-9,NA,TRBJ1-1,CASSLRTASNTEAFF
TRBV6-4,TRBD2,TRBJ2-2,CASRKLASNTGELFF
TRBV7-2,NA,TRBJ1-1,CASSYKTGFGVAEAFF
TRBV7-2,NA,TRBJ2-1,CASSPEGGDNEQFF
TRBV10-3,NA,TRBJ2-2,CAISESIVTGELFF
TRBV14,NA,TRBJ1-1,CASSHNRHMNTEAFF
TRBV2,NA,TRBJ2-5,CASSLQGQETQYF
TRBV28,NA,TRBJ1-1,CASSENTEAFF
TRBV13,TRBD2,TRBJ2-1,CASSLIVTSGIMDNEQFF
TRBV2,NA,TRBJ1-3,CASSSGSTQYF
TRBV5-1,NA,TRBJ1-2,CASSFTARDGYTF
TRBV2,TRBD1,TRBJ2-2,CASSEWNRGGGELFF
TRBV11-2,NA,TRBJ1-5,CASSLAFGGSQPQHF
TRBV29-1,NA,TRBJ2-5,CSVVSETQYF
TRBV9,NA,TRBJ1-2,CASSVGGANYGYTF